Below, 5 T cell receptor beta chains from the same sample are listed, as sequenced in a study of T cells in localized non-small cell lung cancer. The repertoire was sequenced with immunoSEQ multiplex PCR; TCRdb's copy has only in-frame clones and lacks some. The data contain around 8,000 clones, more than 20% of them seen just once; the ten biggest clones take up just over 3.5%. This sample comprised lung tumor tissue, obtained before any cancer treatment. The receptors were gathered from a man between 40 and 70 years old with stage III squamous cell lung carcinoma.

This chain connects TRBV18 to TRBJ1-1, with a tentative D call TRBD1 (5 bases). This CDR3 is built from 13 residues. CDR1 and CDR2 from the germline V gene are KGHSH and LQKENI. V was pared by 8 bases and J by 2 bases, with 12 bases between. The CDR3 sequence is CASHRQPNTEAFF. Here the CDR3 DNA reads TGTGCCAGCCATCGACAGCCAAACACTGAAGCTTTCTTT.

This chain links TRBV6-8 with TRBJ1-1, with 9 bases that match TRBD1. Germline-derived CDR1 and CDR2 are MNHGY and SAAAGT. The CDR3 has 13 amino acids. V shed 7 bases, J shed 5 bases, and the junction held 5 bases outside the gene matches. The CDR3, as DNA: TGTGCCAGCACCGGACAGGGGAGTACTGAAGCTTTCTTT. As protein: CASTGQGSTEAFF.

A few counts support this clone. The chain carries TRBV11-3 and TRBJ2-5; a possible D gene is TRBD1 (7 bases). The CDR3 has 14 amino acids. V lost 4 bases and J 4 bases, leaving 13 bases between the germline ends. The V gene's germline CDR1 is SGHNT and CDR2 YENEEA. CDR3 residues: CASSSTRGAETQYF. DNA of the CDR3: TGTGCCAGCAGCTCAACCAGGGGGGCAGAGACCCAGTACTTC.

This chain links TRBV18 with TRBJ2-6; D uncertain. The V end lost 1 base, the J end lost 0 bases, and 7 bases lay between the germline ends. Per germline, CDR1 KGHSH and CDR2 LQKENI. This CDR3 contains 16 residues. CDR3 in DNA: TGTGCCAGCTCACCACGCGGCGACTCTGGGGCCAACGTCCTGACTTTC. This codes for CASSPRGDSGANVLTF.

This chain connects TRBV18 to TRBJ2-1; TRBD1 or TRBD2 may be the D gene (5 bases each). V lost 3 bases, J lost 10 bases, and 25 bases lay in between. CDR1 is KGHSH, CDR2 LQKENI, per germline. The CDR3 is 17 amino acids. DNA for the CDR3: TGTGCCAGCTCACCGCTGTCCGGGACCGGCCCTTTAAGGGAGCAGTTCTTC. It is translated as CASSPLSGTGPLREQFF. The complete variable domain, with remaining parts taken from reference TRBV18 and TRBJ2-1, reads NAGVMQNPRHLVRRRGQEARLRCSPMKGHSHVYWYRQLPEEGLKFMVYLQKENIIDESGMPKERFSAEFPKEGPSILRIQQVVRGDSAAYFCASSPLSGTGPLREQFFGPGTRLTVL.